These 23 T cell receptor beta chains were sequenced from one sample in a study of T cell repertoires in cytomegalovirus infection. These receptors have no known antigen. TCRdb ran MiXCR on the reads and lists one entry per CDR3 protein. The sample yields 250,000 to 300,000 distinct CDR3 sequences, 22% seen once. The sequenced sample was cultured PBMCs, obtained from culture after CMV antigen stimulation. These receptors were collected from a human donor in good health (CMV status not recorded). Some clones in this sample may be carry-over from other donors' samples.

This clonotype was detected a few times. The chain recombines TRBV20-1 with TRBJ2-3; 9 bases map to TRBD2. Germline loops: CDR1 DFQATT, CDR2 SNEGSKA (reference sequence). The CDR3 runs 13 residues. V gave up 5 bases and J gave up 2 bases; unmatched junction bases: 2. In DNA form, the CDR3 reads TGCAGTGCTTGGACTAGCGTCACAGATACGCAGTATTTT. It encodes CSAWTSVTDTQYF.

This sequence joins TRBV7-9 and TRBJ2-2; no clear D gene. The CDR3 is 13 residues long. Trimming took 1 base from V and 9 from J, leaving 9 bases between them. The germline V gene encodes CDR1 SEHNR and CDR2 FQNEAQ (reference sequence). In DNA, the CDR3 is TGTGCCAGCAGCTTAGAAGGTTTTAGGGAGCTGTTTTTT. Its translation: CASSLEGFRELFF.

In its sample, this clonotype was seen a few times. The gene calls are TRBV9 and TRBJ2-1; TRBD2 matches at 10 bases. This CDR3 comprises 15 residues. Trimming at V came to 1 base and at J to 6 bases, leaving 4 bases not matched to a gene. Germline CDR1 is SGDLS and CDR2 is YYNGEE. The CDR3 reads CASSVRAGGGNEQFF. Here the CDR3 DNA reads TGTGCCAGCAGCGTAAGAGCGGGAGGGGGCAATGAGCAGTTCTTC.

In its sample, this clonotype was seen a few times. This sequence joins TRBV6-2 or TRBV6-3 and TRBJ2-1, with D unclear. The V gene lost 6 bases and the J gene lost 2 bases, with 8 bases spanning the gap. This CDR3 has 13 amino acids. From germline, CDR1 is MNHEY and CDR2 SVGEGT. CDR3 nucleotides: TGTGCCAGCAGCTACCCAGCCTACAATGAGCAGTTCTTC. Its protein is CASSYPAYNEQFF.

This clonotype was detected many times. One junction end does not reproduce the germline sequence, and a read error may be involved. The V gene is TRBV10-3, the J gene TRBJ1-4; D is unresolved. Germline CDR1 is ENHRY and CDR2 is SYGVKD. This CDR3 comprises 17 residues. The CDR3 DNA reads TGTGCCATCAGTAAGTCGTCCGTGCGAACAACTAATGAAAAACTGTTTTTT. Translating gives CAISKSSVRTTNEKLFF.

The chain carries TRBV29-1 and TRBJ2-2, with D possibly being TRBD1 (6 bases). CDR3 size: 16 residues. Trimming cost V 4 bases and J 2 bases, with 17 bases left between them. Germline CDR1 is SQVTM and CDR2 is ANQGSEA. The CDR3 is CSVALLGAPNTGELFF. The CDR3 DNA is TGCAGCGTTGCCCTTTTGGGGGCACCAAACACCGGGGAGCTGTTTTTT.

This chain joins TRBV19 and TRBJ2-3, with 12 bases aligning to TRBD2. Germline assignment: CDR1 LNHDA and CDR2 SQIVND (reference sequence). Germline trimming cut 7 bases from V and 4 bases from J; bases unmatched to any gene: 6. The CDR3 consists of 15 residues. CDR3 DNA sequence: TGTGCCAGTACGCTGGCTAGCGGGAGGGCAGATACGCAGTATTTT. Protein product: CASTLASGRADTQYF.

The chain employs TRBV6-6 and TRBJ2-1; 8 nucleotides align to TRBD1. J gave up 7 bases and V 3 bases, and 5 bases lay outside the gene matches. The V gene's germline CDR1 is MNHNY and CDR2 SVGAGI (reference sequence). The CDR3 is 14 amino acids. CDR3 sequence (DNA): TGTGCCAGCAGTTATCCGCGGACAGGGAATGAGCAGTTCTTC. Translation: CASSYPRTGNEQFF.

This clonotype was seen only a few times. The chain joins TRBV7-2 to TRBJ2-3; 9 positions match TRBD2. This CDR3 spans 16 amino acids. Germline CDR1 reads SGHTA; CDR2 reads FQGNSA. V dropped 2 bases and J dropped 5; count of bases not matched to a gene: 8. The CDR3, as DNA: TGTGCCAGCAGCTTAATTAGCGGGAGTGGGAGAGATACGCAGTATTTT. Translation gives CASSLISGSGRDTQYF.

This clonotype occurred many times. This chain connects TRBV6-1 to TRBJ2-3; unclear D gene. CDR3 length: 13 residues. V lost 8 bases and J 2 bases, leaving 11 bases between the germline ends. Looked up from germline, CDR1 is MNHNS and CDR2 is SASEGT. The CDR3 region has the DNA TGTGCCAGCCTGCCCGGGTACACAGATACGCAGTATTTT. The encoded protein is CASLPGYTDTQYF.

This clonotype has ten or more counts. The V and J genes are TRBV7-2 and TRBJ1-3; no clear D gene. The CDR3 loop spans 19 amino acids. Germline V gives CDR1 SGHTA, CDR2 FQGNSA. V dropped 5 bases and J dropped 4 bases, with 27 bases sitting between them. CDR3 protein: CASSPLAQYSPPGGNTIYF. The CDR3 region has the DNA TGTGCCAGCAGCCCCCTGGCTCAGTACTCTCCTCCCGGAGGAAACACCATATATTTT.

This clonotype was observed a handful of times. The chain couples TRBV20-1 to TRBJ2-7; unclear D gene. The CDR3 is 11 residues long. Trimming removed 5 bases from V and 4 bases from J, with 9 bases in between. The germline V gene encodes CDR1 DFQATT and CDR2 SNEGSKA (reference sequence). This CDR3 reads CSASDGYEQYV. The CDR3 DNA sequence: TGCAGTGCTTCCGACGGTTACGAGCAGTACGTC.

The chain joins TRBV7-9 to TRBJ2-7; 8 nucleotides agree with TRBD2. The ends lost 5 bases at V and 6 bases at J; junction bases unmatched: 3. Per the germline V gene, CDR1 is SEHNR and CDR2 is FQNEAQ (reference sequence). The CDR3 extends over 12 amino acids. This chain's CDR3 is CASSPGGSEQYV. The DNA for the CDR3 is TGTGCCAGCAGCCCGGGGGGGTCCGAGCAGTACGTC.

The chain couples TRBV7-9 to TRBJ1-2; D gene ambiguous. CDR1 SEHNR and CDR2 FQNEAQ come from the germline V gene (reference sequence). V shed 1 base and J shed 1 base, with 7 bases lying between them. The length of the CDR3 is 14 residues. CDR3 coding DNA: TGTGCCAGCAGCTTAGTACCGATTAACTATGGCTACACCTTC. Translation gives CASSLVPINYGYTF. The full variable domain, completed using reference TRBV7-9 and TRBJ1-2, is DTGVSQNPRHKITKRGQNVTFRCDPISEHNRLYWYRQTLGQGPEFLTYFQNEAQLEKSRLLSDRFSAERPKGSFSTLEIQRTEQGDSAMYLCASSLVPINYGYTFGSGTRLTVV.

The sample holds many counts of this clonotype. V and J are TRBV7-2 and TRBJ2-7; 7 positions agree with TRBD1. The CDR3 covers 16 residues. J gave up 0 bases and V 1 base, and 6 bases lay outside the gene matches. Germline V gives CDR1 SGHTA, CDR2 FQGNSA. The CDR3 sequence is CASSLGSTGLSYEQYF. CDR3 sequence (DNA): TGTGCCAGCAGCTTAGGATCGACAGGGCTCTCCTACGAGCAGTACTTC.

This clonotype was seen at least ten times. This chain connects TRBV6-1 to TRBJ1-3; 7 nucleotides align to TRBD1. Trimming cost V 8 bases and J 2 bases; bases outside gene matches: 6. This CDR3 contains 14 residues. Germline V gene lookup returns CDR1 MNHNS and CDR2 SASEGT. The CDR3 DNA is TGTGCCAGCTTCGCAGGGGGACCTGGAAACACCATATATTTT. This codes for CASFAGGPGNTIYF.

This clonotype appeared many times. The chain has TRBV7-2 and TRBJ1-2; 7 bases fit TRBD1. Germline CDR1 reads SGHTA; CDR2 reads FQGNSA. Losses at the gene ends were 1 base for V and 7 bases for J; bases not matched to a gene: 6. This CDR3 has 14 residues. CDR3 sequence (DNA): TGTGCCAGCAGCTTAGTAAGGGGGCAGAGTGGCTACACCTTC. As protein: CASSLVRGQSGYTF. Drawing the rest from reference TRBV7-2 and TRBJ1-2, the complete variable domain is GAGVSQSPSNKVTEKGKDVELRCDPISGHTALYWYRQSLGQGLEFLIYFQGNSAPDKSGLPSDRFSAERTGGSVSTLTIQRTQQEDSAVYLCASSLVRGQSGYTFGSGTRLTVV.

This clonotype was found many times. This CDR3 reads CASSEPRGTSGNTIYF. The DNA of the CDR3 is TGTGCCAGCAGCGAACCACGGGGTACCTCTGGAAACACCATATATTTT. This chain uses TRBV7-2 with TRBJ1-3; D ambiguous. CDR3 length: 16 residues. CDR1 and CDR2 from the germline V gene are SGHTA and FQGNSA. V lost 5 bases, J lost 0 bases, and 14 bases lay in between.

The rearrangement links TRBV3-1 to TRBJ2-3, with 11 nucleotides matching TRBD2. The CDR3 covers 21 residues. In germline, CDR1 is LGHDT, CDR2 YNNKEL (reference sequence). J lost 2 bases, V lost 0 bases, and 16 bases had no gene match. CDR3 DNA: TGTGCCAGCAGCCAAGATTGGGTGGCTAGCGGGAGGCCTGGGCTCACAGATACGCAGTATTTT. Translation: CASSQDWVASGRPGLTDTQYF.

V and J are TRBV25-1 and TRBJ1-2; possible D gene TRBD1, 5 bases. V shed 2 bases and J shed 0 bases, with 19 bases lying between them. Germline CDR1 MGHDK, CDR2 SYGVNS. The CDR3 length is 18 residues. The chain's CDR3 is CASSERKRQPKANYGYTF. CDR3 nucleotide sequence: TGTGCCAGCAGTGAAAGGAAGAGACAGCCTAAAGCTAACTATGGCTACACCTTC.

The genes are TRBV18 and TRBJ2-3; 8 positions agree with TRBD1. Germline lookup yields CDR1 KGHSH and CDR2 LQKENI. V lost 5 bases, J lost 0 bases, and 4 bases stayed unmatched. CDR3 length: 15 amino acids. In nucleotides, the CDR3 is TGTGCCAGCTCAGCGGACAGGGCGAGCACAGATACGCAGTATTTT. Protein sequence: CASSADRASTDTQYF.

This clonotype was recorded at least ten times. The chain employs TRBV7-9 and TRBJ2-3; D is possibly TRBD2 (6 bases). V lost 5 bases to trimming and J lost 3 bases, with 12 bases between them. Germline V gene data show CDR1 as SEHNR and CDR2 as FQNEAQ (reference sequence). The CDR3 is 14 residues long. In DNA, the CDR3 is TGTGCCAGCAGCCGACGGAGCGGGACAGATACGCAGTATTTT. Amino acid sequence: CASSRRSGTDTQYF.

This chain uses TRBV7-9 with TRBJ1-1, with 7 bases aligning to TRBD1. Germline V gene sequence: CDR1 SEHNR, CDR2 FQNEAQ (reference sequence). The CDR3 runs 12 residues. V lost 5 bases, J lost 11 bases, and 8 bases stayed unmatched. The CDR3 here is CASSLRDSRAFF. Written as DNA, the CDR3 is TGTGCCAGCAGCCTCCGGGACAGTCGGGCTTTCTTT.